This T cell receptor (beta chain) was retrieved from a study of blood T cell repertoires in COVID-19. Study as a whole: Samples of COVID-19 (acute and convalescent) were obtained from the United States, Italy and Spain.

With 7 bases removed from V and 14 bases from J, the gap between germline ends came to 19 bases. The CDR3 contains 13 residues. Germline loops: CDR1 KGHDR, CDR2 SFDVKD. Clones were sequenced by immunoSEQ multiplex PCR, and TCRdb holds only the in-frame ones, with some missing. The sample lists approximately 300,000 clones; about 82% were seen once. The chain carries TRBV24-1 and TRBJ1-4; D possibly corresponds to TRBD1 (6 bases). This receptor was identified in a woman between 45 and 60 years old with active or convalescent COVID-19. The specimen was peripheral blood. CDR3 region: CATRPGWGPGLFF. In nucleotides, the CDR3 is TGTGCCACCAGGCCGGGTTGGGGGCCCGGCCTGTTTTTT.